These 6 T cell receptor beta chains originate from one sample sequenced in a study of T-cell reconstitution after alpha-beta-depleted transplantation in children. The TCRbeta library was prepared with unique molecular identifiers. One entry per CDR3 protein results from TCRdb running MiXCR on the PCR reads. The sample records some 220,000 distinct CDR3 sequences, about 9.2% being singletons. The sample in question was PBMCs from the stem cell graft donor, obtained from the stem cell graft. The receptors were sampled from a human donor who donated a stem cell graft to a child with acute lymphoblastic leukemia.

Concerning this clonotype itself: The germline gene is not matched at one end of the junction; a read error may be the cause. The gene calls are TRBV3-1 and TRBJ2-5; the D gene is possibly TRBD2 (6 bases). The CDR3 is made up of 18 amino acids. From germline, CDR1 is LGHDT and CDR2 YNNKEL (reference sequence). The CDR3 DNA reads as TGTGCCAGCAGCCAAGGCACGGTACTAGCTCCCTACCAAGAGACCAAGTACTTC. Residues: CASSQGTVLAPYQETKYF.

This clonotype showed up many times. The chain joins TRBV7-2 to TRBJ2-5, with a weak D call TRBD1 (5 bases). V lost 0 bases, J lost 5 bases, and 10 bases lay in between. CDR3 length equals 14 residues. Germline V CDR1 and CDR2: SGHTA, FQGNSA. This CDR3 is CASSLAGVDETQYF. CDR3 in DNA: TGTGCCAGCAGCTTAGCAGGGGTGGATGAGACCCAGTACTTC. Together with reference TRBV7-2 and TRBJ2-5, the CDR3 gives the full variable domain: GAGVSQSPSNKVTEKGKDVELRCDPISGHTALYWYRQSLGQGLEFLIYFQGNSAPDKSGLPSDRFSAERTGGSVSTLTIQRTQQEDSAVYLCASSLAGVDETQYFGPGTRLLVL.

This clonotype has a count of ten or more. The chain carries TRBV12-3 or TRBV12-4 and TRBJ2-6, with D possibly TRBD1 on 6 matching bases. V was clipped by 6 bases and J by 0 bases, with 15 bases between them. This CDR3 spans 17 amino acids. CDR3 nucleotide sequence: TGTGCCAGCAGCCAGGGGCAGGGCACCTCTGGGGCCAACGTCCTGACTTTC. The encoded protein is CASSQGQGTSGANVLTF.

This clonotype showed up many times. This chain connects TRBV6-5 to TRBJ1-3; D is unclear. Germline loops: CDR1 MNHEY, CDR2 SVGAGI. The CDR3 is made up of 12 amino acids. Trimming took off 6 bases at V and 7 bases at J, with 10 bases between the two ends. This CDR3 reads CASSPGSNTIYF. The CDR3 DNA sequence: TGTGCCAGCAGCCCCGGATCTAACACCATATATTTT.

This chain links TRBV20-1 with TRBJ2-1; TRBD2 agrees at 9 bases. The V and J ends lost 0 bases and 6 bases, in that order; junction bases with no gene match: 12. Per the germline V gene, CDR1 is DFQATT and CDR2 is SNEGSKA (reference sequence). The CDR3 has 17 residues. The CDR3 region has the DNA TGCAGTGCTAGAGATCCCCTCCTGGCGGGGGGGGTCAATGAGCAGTTCTTC. Protein product: CSARDPLLAGGVNEQFF.

The chain links TRBV11-3 to TRBJ1-1, with 7 bases lining up with TRBD1. Trimming at V came to 9 bases and at J to 1 base, leaving 11 bases not matched to a gene. Germline values: CDR1 SGHNT, CDR2 YENEEA. The CDR3 has 15 residues. CDR3 sequence: CAREKQGIKNTEAFF. CDR3 sequence (DNA): TGTGCCAGGGAAAAACAGGGGATCAAGAACACTGAAGCTTTCTTT.